This T cell receptor (beta chain) appears in the sequencing data of a study of beta chain features in type 1 diabetes. Study results and caveats: For type 1 diabetes patients, VDJ junctions showed fewer insertions and more deletions. TCRB CDR3 length was moderately but significantly reduced in all four CD4+ subsets of Type 1 diabetes patients. Sampled from patients, naive, central memory and Treg TCRB repertoires appeared more similar than those sampled from healthy donors. PCR might favor shorter templates, but any such skew would affect patients and controls equally.

V was pared by 4 bases and J by 6 bases, with 19 bases between. This CDR3 contains 16 residues. CDR1 is ENHRY and CDR2 is SYGVKD in the germline V gene. Concerning this clone: The antigen remains unidentified.

Expressed TCRB transcripts were sequenced after all isolated RNA was converted to cDNA. Libraries were prepared by immunoSEQ multiplex PCR; TCRdb keeps only in-frame clonotypes and omits some of them. The repertoire holds 500,000 to 800,000 clones, with 9.5% to 15% as singletons. The chain recombines TRBV10-3 with TRBJ1-5, with unresolved D. The sample comprised naive CD4+ T cells from blood. The TCR comes from a man aged 30-40 years with type 1 diabetes. CDR3 protein: CAISAFRAAEGQPQHF. The CDR3 coding sequence is TGTGCCATCAGTGCCTTTCGGGCTGCCGAGGGTCAGCCCCAGCATTTT.